This T cell receptor beta chain appears in the sequencing data of a study of cytomegalovirus exposure and HLA in healthy donors. Germline-derived CDR1 and CDR2 are MNHEY and SMNVEV (reference sequence). This CDR3 has 12 amino acids. Trimming took 5 bases from V and 7 from J, leaving 11 bases between them. The study ran its PCR with 60 Vbeta and 13 Jbeta primers. Assay used: immunoSEQ multiplex PCR; TCRdb lists only in-frame clones, some missing. The table includes 100,000 to 150,000 clones, about 63% detected once. Sequencing used PBMCs. The V and J genes are TRBV27 and TRBJ1-2; TRBD1 is a possible D gene (6 bases). The TCR was taken from a man aged 30 to 45 in good health and CMV-seropositive. CDR3 sequence reads: CASSAQGVGYTF. CDR3 nucleotides: TGTGCCAGCAGTGCACAGGGAGTTGGCTACACCTTC.